Each of the 25 T cell receptor beta chains below was sequenced from the same sample in a study of identical twins. In TCRdb, the 5' RACE reads were re-called with MiXCR into one record per CDR3 protein. This repertoire shows about 570,000 distinct CDR3 sequences, 9.5% to 10% found once; its top ten account for 3%. The sample also formed part of further work on yellow fever vaccine responses in identical twins.

The source material was PBMCs. The receptor set was obtained from a woman aged 18 to 35 in good health.

The sample holds many counts of this clonotype. The V gene is TRBV3-1, the J gene TRBJ2-1, with D maybe TRBD2 (6 bases). CDR1 and CDR2 (germline): LGHDT, YNNKEL (reference sequence). The CDR3 is 16 amino acids. Trimming cost V 5 bases and J 0 bases, with 14 bases left between them. In nucleotides, the CDR3 is TGTGCCAGCAGCTATGAGGGACTTAGCTCCTACAATGAGCAGTTCTTC. Protein: CASSYEGLSSYNEQFF.

V usage is TRBV6-1 and J usage is TRBJ2-5, with D perhaps matching TRBD2 (6 bases). Trimming pared 6 bases from V and 2 bases from J, leaving 19 bases between. The germline CDR1 and CDR2 sequences are MNHNS and SASEGT. The CDR3 is made up of 16 amino acids. For the CDR3, the DNA is TGTGCCAGCAGCCAAAAATGGCTAGCGAGACAAGAGACCCAGTACTTC. Residues: CASSQKWLARQETQYF.

This clonotype was seen many times. The chain carries TRBV20-1 and TRBJ1-1; 9 bases match TRBD1. The CDR3 has 13 residues. V lost 5 bases, J lost 5 bases, and 6 bases stayed unmatched. Germline V gene lookup returns CDR1 DFQATT and CDR2 SNEGSKA (reference sequence). The CDR3 is CSAPQGQGTEAFF. The CDR3 DNA reads as TGCAGTGCTCCCCAGGGACAGGGAACTGAAGCTTTCTTT.

In this sample, this clonotype turned up a few times. This chain joins TRBV12-3 or TRBV12-4 and TRBJ1-6; 8 nucleotides match TRBD1. V lost 2 bases, J lost 9 bases, and 3 bases stayed unmatched. This CDR3 has 14 residues. CDR3: CASSLTGGFSPLHF. In DNA form, the CDR3 reads TGTGCCAGCAGTTTAACAGGGGGTTTTTCACCCCTCCACTTT.

This clonotype showed up many times. The CDR3 DNA sequence: TGTGCCAGCAGCCAAGATCTCAGTGAAGCTTTCTTT. Its translation is CASSQDLSEAFF. V is TRBV4-2 and J is TRBJ1-1; D is unclear. CDR1 is LGHNA, CDR2 YNFKEQ, per germline. The V end lost 0 bases, the J end lost 7 bases, and 6 bases lay between the germline ends. This CDR3 comprises 12 residues.

This clonotype came up many times. The V call is TRBV6-8, the J call TRBJ2-4; D gene uncertain. There are 15 residues in the CDR3. CDR1 and CDR2 (germline): MNHGY, SAAAGT. V was trimmed by 7 bases and J by 8 bases, leaving 21 bases between them. CDR3 region: CASTESIPLKDIQYF. The CDR3 bases are TGTGCCAGCACCGAATCGATCCCGCTAAAGGACATTCAGTACTTC.

This clonotype was recorded a few times. The chain combines TRBV5-1 with TRBJ1-6; TRBD1 matches 7 bases. CDR3 length equals 13 residues. V shed 3 bases, J shed 8 bases, and the junction held 2 bases outside the gene matches. In germline, CDR1 is SGHRS, CDR2 YFSETQ. The CDR3 sequence: CASSSDRDSPLHF. DNA for the CDR3: TGCGCCAGCAGCTCTGACAGGGATTCACCCCTCCACTTT. Combining the CDR3 with reference TRBV5-1 and TRBJ1-6 gives the whole variable domain KAGVTQTPRYLIKTRGQQVTLSCSPISGHRSVSWYQQTPGQGLQFLFEYFSETQRNKGNFPGRFSGRQFSNSRSEMNVSTLELGDSALYLCASSSDRDSPLHFGNGTRLTVT.

This clonotype was counted many times. CDR3 in DNA: TGCGCCAGCAGCTTGTTTCGGGATTCACCCCTCCACTTT. This codes for CASSLFRDSPLHF. The chain is built from TRBV5-1 and TRBJ1-6; no clear D gene. The CDR3 is 13 amino acids. Germline V gene data show CDR1 as SGHRS and CDR2 as YFSETQ. V lost 1 base and J lost 8, with 7 bases in between.

The V call is TRBV19, the J call TRBJ1-1; a possible D gene is TRBD1 (6 bases). The CDR3 loop spans 13 amino acids. V was shortened by 3 bases and J by 6 bases, with 11 bases between the two germline ends. CDR1 is LNHDA and CDR2 is SQIVND in the germline V gene (reference sequence). CDR3 region: CASSMGTRAEAFF. DNA of the CDR3: TGTGCCAGTAGTATGGGGACAAGAGCTGAAGCTTTCTTT.

This clonotype was seen a few times. This chain uses TRBV15 with TRBJ2-3, with TRBD2 as a possible D gene (6 bases). This CDR3 spans 14 amino acids. V was trimmed by 7 bases and J by 3 bases, leaving 14 bases between them. CDR1 LNHNV and CDR2 YYDKDF come from the germline V gene (reference sequence). The CDR3 nucleotides read TGTGCCACCAACACCGGGAGCGGGACAGATACGCAGTATTTT. It is translated as CATNTGSGTDTQYF. The full variable domain, in which reference TRBV15 and TRBJ2-3 provide the parts outside the CDR3, is DAMVIQNPRYQVTQFGKPVTLSCSQTLNHNVMYWYQQKSSQAPKLLFHYYDKDFNNEADTPDNFQSRRPNTSFCFLDIRSPGLGDTAMYLCATNTGSGTDTQYFGPGTRLTVL.

This clonotype was detected a few times. DNA for the CDR3: TGTGCCGCAAGCCGGGACGCCGGCGAGACCCAGTACTTC. It translates to CAASRDAGETQYF. The rearrangement uses TRBV11-2 and TRBJ2-5, with D possibly being TRBD1 or TRBD2 (5 bases each). The length of the CDR3 is 13 residues. CDR1 is SGHAT, CDR2 FQNNGV, per germline. V dropped 11 bases and J dropped 5 bases, with 18 bases sitting between them.

V is TRBV12-3 or TRBV12-4 and J is TRBJ1-6; TRBD1 matches at 9 bases. The CDR3 totals 15 residues. The trim removed 3 bases at V and 10 bases at J, leaving 7 bases unmatched. CDR3 in amino acids: CASSFRTGVISPLHF. The DNA for the CDR3 is TGTGCCAGCAGTTTTAGGACAGGGGTCATATCACCCCTCCACTTT.

In its sample, this clonotype was seen many times. The chain joins TRBV10-3 to TRBJ2-3; 10 nucleotides match TRBD1. Germline values: CDR1 ENHRY, CDR2 SYGVKD. The CDR3 covers 15 residues. With 6 bases clipped from V and 4 bases from J, the junction kept 7 bases outside the gene matches. This CDR3 reads CAISSGTGVADTQYF. DNA of the CDR3: TGTGCCATCAGCTCCGGGACAGGGGTGGCAGATACGCAGTATTTT.

DNA for the CDR3: TGCGGTAGAGGTTTATCGGACAGGGGACACAATGAGCAGTTCTTC. Translation gives CGRGLSDRGHNEQFF. The chain employs TRBV20-1 and TRBJ2-1; 9 positions agree with TRBD1. There are 15 residues in the CDR3. The germline gives CDR1 DFQATT, CDR2 SNEGSKA (reference sequence).

This clonotype was observed a handful of times. The chain has TRBV12-3 or TRBV12-4 and TRBJ2-2; possible D gene TRBD2, 6 bases. The V end lost 8 bases, the J end lost 0 bases, and 16 bases lay between the germline ends. CDR3 length: 16 residues. The CDR3 DNA sequence: TGTGCCAGCTACTACTCTAGCGCCGCGAACACCGGGGAGCTGTTTTTT. Translation: CASYYSSAANTGELFF.

V is TRBV20-1 and J is TRBJ2-3, with TRBD1 matching over 9 bases. Looked up from germline, CDR1 is DFQATT and CDR2 is SNEGSKA (reference sequence). The ends lost 0 bases at V and 2 bases at J; junction bases unmatched: 9. The CDR3 has 17 amino acids. This CDR3 reads CSARDFRGQGPTDTQYF. CDR3 nucleotides: TGCAGTGCTAGAGATTTCCGGGGACAGGGTCCCACAGATACGCAGTATTTT.

This clonotype appeared a few times. The rearrangement links TRBV7-8 to TRBJ1-1; D is perhaps TRBD1 (5 bases). The V end lost 4 bases, the J end lost 4 bases, and 7 bases lay between the germline ends. This CDR3 is built from 12 residues. The V gene's germline CDR1 is SGHVS and CDR2 FQNEAQ. The DNA for the CDR3 is TGTGCCAGCAGCTCAGGGAGCACTGAAGCTTTCTTT. Translated: CASSSGSTEAFF.

This clonotype appeared many times. This chain links TRBV29-1 with TRBJ1-1; the D is unclear. CDR3 length: 10 residues. Germline assignment: CDR1 SQVTM and CDR2 ANQGSEA. Trimming took 1 base from V and 6 from J, leaving 3 bases between them. For the CDR3, the DNA is TGCAGCGTTGAAGTCTCTGAAGCTTTCTTT. Amino acids: CSVEVSEAFF.

This clonotype appeared a few times. In DNA form, the CDR3 reads TGTGCCAGCAGCCCACTAGCGGGGCACCAAGAGACCCAGTACTTC. Protein: CASSPLAGHQETQYF. The chain joins TRBV5-5 to TRBJ2-5; 10 bases are shared with TRBD2. Germline loops: CDR1 SGHKS, CDR2 YYEKEE (reference sequence). The V segment lost 4 bases and the J segment 0 bases; nucleotides outside the gene matches: 3. This CDR3 is 15 amino acids long.

This clonotype was detected only a few times. The chain carries TRBV11-1 and TRBJ2-1; D gene uncertain. Germline assignment: CDR1 SGHAT and CDR2 FQDESV (reference sequence). The germline V and J ends were trimmed by 5 bases and 5 bases, with 28 bases remaining between them. The CDR3 totals 19 residues. The CDR3 reads CASSLPGWSRVPLNNEQFF. DNA for the CDR3: TGTGCCAGCAGCCTCCCGGGTTGGAGCCGTGTTCCCCTTAACAATGAGCAGTTCTTC. Variable domain in full (rest from reference TRBV11-1 and TRBJ2-1): EAEVAQSPRYKITEKSQAVAFWCDPISGHATLYWYRQILGQGPELLVQFQDESVVDDSQLPKDRFSAERLKGVDSTLKIQPAELGDSAMYLCASSLPGWSRVPLNNEQFFGPGTRLTVL.

V and J are TRBV5-4 and TRBJ2-1; D gene ambiguous. CDR1 is SGHNT, CDR2 YYREEE, per germline (reference sequence). The CDR3 has 14 residues. V lost 0 bases to trimming and J lost 4 bases, with 8 bases between them. The CDR3 DNA sequence: TGTGCCAGCAGCTTGGGACAACGATACAATGAGCAGTTCTTC. It codes for CASSLGQRYNEQFF.

At least ten counts were recorded for this clonotype. The rearrangement joins TRBV4-1 to TRBJ2-7; unclear D gene. Germline V gene lookup returns CDR1 MGHRA and CDR2 YSYEKL. The V and J ends lost 0 bases and 0 bases respectively, with 12 bases between them. The CDR3 sequence is 16 residues long. Written as DNA, the CDR3 is TGCGCCAGCAGCCAAGAGTATCGGATAAACTCCTACGAGCAGTACTTC. It encodes CASSQEYRINSYEQYF.

There are many counts of this clonotype. J is TRBJ2-7 and V is TRBV4-3, with TRBD1 identical over 8 bases. This CDR3 is built from 15 residues. Germline V lookup: CDR1 LGHNA, CDR2 YSLEER. Losses at the gene ends were 0 bases for V and 4 bases for J; bases not matched to a gene: 5. The CDR3 spells CASSQDGRTGYEQYF. The CDR3 DNA reads as TGCGCCAGCAGCCAAGATGGGCGGACAGGGTACGAGCAGTACTTC.

This clonotype was seen ten or more times. The CDR3 sequence: CASSVPGQLQETQYF. DNA for the CDR3: TGTGCCAGCAGTGTACCGGGACAGCTTCAAGAGACCCAGTACTTC. V and J are TRBV25-1 and TRBJ2-5, with 7 bases that match TRBD1. Germline V CDR1 and CDR2: MGHDK, SYGVNS. V was clipped by 4 bases and J by 2 bases; unmatched bases: 7. This CDR3 is built from 15 residues.

The rearrangement joins TRBV11-1 to TRBJ2-7; D unresolved. The CDR3 contains 15 residues. Germline V lookup: CDR1 SGHAT, CDR2 FQDESV (reference sequence). V was cut by 3 bases and J by 3 bases, with 15 bases left in between. The CDR3 loop is CASSFLGRELYEQYF. For the CDR3, the DNA is TGTGCCAGCAGCTTCCTGGGCAGAGAACTCTACGAGCAGTACTTC.